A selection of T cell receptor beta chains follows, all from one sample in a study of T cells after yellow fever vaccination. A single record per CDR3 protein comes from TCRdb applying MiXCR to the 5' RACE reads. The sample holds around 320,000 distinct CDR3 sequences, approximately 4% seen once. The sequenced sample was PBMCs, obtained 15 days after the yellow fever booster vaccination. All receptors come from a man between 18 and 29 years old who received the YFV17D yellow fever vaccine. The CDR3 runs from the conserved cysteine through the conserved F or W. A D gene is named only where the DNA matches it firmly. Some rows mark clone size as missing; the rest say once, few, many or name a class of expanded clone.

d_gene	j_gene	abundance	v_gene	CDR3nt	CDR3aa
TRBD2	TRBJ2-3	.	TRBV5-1	TGCGCCAGCAGCTTGGCCCTAGCGGGGGAGGATACGCAGTATTTT	CASSLALAGEDTQYF
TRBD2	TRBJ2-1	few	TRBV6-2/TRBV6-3	TGTGCCAGCACCTTAAATCGGCTAGCGGGGGGGAGGCGCTACAATGAGCAGTTCTTC	CASTLNRLAGGRRYNEQFF
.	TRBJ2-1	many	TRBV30	TGTGCCTGGAGTGTAAGGCCACTCGATGAGCAGTTCTTC	CAWSVRPLDEQFF
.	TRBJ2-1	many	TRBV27	TGTGCCAGCAAGGTGGCTCGAGAGATGTACAATGAGCAGTTCTTC	CASKVAREMYNEQFF
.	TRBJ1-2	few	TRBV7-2	TGTGCCAGCAGCCGTTCCCACGTGACAGACGGCTACACCTTC	CASSRSHVTDGYTF
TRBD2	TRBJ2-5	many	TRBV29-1	TGCAGCGTTGACGGGGGGGCCCAAGAGACCCAGTACTTC	CSVDGGAQETQYF
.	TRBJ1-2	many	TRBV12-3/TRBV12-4	TGTGCCAGCAGTTTACGCCCCGTAGGTAGGGGAAGTAAAGGCTACACCTTC	CASSLRPVGRGSKGYTF
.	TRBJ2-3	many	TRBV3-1	TGTGCCAGCAGCTCCGGCCCCGGGAATACGCAGTATTTT	CASSSGPGNTQYF
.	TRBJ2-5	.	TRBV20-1	TGCAGTGCTAGAGATTGGCGGCAGCAAGAGACCCAGTACTTC	CSARDWRQQETQYF
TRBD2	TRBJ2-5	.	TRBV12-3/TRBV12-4	TGTGCCAGCAGTTTTGAACGGGGGGGAACCCAGTACTTC	CASSFERGGTQYF
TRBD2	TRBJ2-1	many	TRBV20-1	TGCAGTGCTCCTTTCAGTAGCGGGGAGGTTAATGAGCAGTTCTTC	CSAPFSSGEVNEQFF
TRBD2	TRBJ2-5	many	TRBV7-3	TGTGCCAGCAGCCCGAGCGGGGTTGTACAAGAGACCCAGTACTTC	CASSPSGVVQETQYF
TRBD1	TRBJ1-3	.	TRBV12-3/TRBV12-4	TGTGCCAGCAGTGACAGGGGAACTGGAAACACCATATATTTT	CASSDRGTGNTIYF
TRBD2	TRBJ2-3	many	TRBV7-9	TGTGCCAGCAGCTCGACTAGCGGGGGCTATAGCACAGATACGCAGTATTTT	CASSSTSGGYSTDTQYF
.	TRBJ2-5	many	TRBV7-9	TGTGCCAGCACCCTAGACAGCGTGGGAGAGACCCAGTACTTC	CASTLDSVGETQYF
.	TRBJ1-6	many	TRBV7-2	TGTGCCAGCAGCTTAGATAATAATTCACCCCTCCACTTT	CASSLDNNSPLHF
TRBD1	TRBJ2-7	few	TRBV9	TGTGCCAGCAGCGTAGCAGGGGGCGGGAACGAGCAGTACTTC	CASSVAGGGNEQYF
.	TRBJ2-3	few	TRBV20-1	TGCAGTGCTCCCAGAGGGGGGAGCACAGATACGCAGTATTTT	CSAPRGGSTDTQYF
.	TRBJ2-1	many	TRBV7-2	TGTGCCAGCAGCTTACCCAGTTACTACAATGAGCAGTTCTTC	CASSLPSYYNEQFF
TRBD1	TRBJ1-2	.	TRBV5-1	TGCGCCAGCAGCCCCCGGGACAGGAGGGATCATGGCTACACCTTC	CASSPRDRRDHGYTF
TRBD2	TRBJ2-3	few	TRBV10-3	TGTGCCATCAGTGACCCCTTTAGCGGGAGCACAGATACGCAGTATTTT	CAISDPFSGSTDTQYF
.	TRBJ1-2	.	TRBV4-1	TGCGCCAGCAGCCAAGATGTTGATATGAAAACATATGGCTACACCTTC	CASSQDVDMKTYGYTF
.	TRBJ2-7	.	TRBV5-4	TGTGCCAGCAGCCGGGGGTGGGACTTGGCCTCGGGCGAGCAGTACTTC	CASSRGWDLASGEQYF
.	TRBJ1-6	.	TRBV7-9	TGTGCCAGCAGCTTATCCGCCGTCGGGGGCTCCTATAATTCACCCCTCCACTTT	CASSLSAVGGSYNSPLHF
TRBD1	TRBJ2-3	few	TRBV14	TGTGCCAGCAGCCCCCTTCCGGGACAGCCTTCAAGGGGCTCTAGCACAGATACGCAGTATTTT	CASSPLPGQPSRGSSTDTQYF
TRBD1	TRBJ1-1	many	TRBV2	TGTGCCAGCAGTGACCGGACAGGGCTGAACACTGAAGCTTTCTTT	CASSDRTGLNTEAFF
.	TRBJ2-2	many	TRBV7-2	TGTGCCAGCAGCAGTTCGTATGGGGGGACCGGGGAGCTGTTTTTT	CASSSSYGGTGELFF
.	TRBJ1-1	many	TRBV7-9	TGTGCCAGCAGCGAGAGGGGTATTTGGACTGAAGCTTTCTTT	CASSERGIWTEAFF
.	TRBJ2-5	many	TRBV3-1	TGTGCCAGCAGCCATCCGACCGCCGGGGGAGAGACCCAGTACTTC	CASSHPTAGGETQYF
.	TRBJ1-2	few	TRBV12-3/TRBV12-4	TGTGCCAGCAGTTTCTCAGGGCACTATGGCTACACCTTC	CASSFSGHYGYTF
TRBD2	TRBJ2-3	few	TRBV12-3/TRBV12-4	TGTGCCAGCAGCCCTAGCGGTAGCGGGACCACAGATACGCAGTATTTT	CASSPSGSGTTDTQYF
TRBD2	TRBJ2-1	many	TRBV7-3	TGTGCCAGCAGCCCGCGGCTAGCGGGAGTCCATGAGCAGTTCTTC	CASSPRLAGVHEQFF
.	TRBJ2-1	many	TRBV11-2	TGTGCCACCTCGCCCGAGATCTTAGGGAATGAGCAGTTCTTC	CATSPEILGNEQFF
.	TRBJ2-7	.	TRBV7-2	TGTGCCAGCAGTACTAGCAGGTACACCGAGCAGTACTTC	CASSTSRYTEQYF
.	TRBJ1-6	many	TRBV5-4	TGTGCCAGCAGCTCCTTGACAGTCGCTAATTCACCCCTCCACTTT	CASSSLTVANSPLHF
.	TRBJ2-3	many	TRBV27	TGTGCCAGCGCCCCGGGCCGGGGAGATGGGGCGGCAGATACGCAGTATTTT	CASAPGRGDGAADTQYF
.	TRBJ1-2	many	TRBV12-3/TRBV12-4	TGTGCCAGCAGTTTGGACAATAACTATGGCTACACCTTC	CASSLDNNYGYTF
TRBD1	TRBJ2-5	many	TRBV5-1	TGCGCCAGCAGCTTGGGGGACAGGGCAGGACAAGAGACCCAGTACTTC	CASSLGDRAGQETQYF
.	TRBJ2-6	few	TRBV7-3	TGTGCCAGCAGCTACGACTCTGGGGCCAACGTCCTGACTTTC	CASSYDSGANVLTF
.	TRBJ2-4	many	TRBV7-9	TGTGCCAGCAGCCGCGGGACAGAAAACATTCAGTACTTC	CASSRGTENIQYF
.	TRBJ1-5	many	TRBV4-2	TGTGCCAGCAGCCAAGATAGCAATCAGCCCCAGCATTTT	CASSQDSNQPQHF
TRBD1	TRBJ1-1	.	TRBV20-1	TGCAGTCCAGCCACAGGGGGAGGTAACACTGAAGCTTTCTTT	CSPATGGGNTEAFF
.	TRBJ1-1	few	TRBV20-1	TGCAGTGCTAGAATACAGGGCGGGGACACTGAAGCTTTCTTT	CSARIQGGDTEAFF
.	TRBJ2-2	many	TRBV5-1	TGCGCCAGCAGCCAGGCCGGGGAGCTGTTTTTT	CASSQAGELFF